Following are 32 T cell receptor delta chains from one sample sequenced in a study of Vδ1+ human thymocytes. These receptors have no known antigen. The study's findings and limits: Thymic TRG and TRD repertoires appeared highly polyclonal, with Gaussian CDR3 length distributions.

RNA was extracted from the cells and then reverse transcribed. CDR3 amplicons came from multiplex PCR with pooled V-gene forward and constant-region reverse primers. TCRdb re-called clones from the multiplex PCR reads via CATT. Of roughly 76,000 delta-chain clones listed, 30% to 40% are singletons. Source material: Vdelta1+ gamma-delta thymocytes from the thymus. Subset in this sample: FACS-sorted CD3+ TCRalphabeta- TCRVdelta1+ TCRVdelta2- thymocytes. These receptors all stem from a boy under two years old who had congenital heart surgery.

J is TRDJ1 and V is TRDV1; 7 nucleotides line up with TRDD3. Germline V lookup: CDR1 TSWWSYY, CDR2 QGS. V shed 2 bases, J shed 2 bases, and the junction held 23 bases outside the gene matches. The CDR3 length is 21 residues. As DNA, the CDR3 is TGTGCTCTTGGGGAAGGTCTCCTGTCTGTCTGGGGGTCCAGTCCTACCGATAAACTCATCTTT. Residues: CALGEGLLSVWGSSPTDKLIF.

The chain employs TRDV1 and TRDJ1; TRDD3 matches at 8 bases. V gave up 1 base and J gave up 2 bases; unmatched junction bases: 18. The CDR3 has 20 amino acids. CDR1 is TSWWSYY, CDR2 QGS, per germline. This CDR3 reads CALGEPFSSLLGAKTDKLIF. DNA of the CDR3: TGTGCTCTTGGGGAACCCTTTTCCTCTCTACTGGGGGCTAAGACCGATAAACTCATCTTT.

The chain joins TRDV1 to TRDJ1; D call uncertain. The germline V gene has CDR1 TSWWSYY and CDR2 QGS. The V gene lost 6 bases and the J gene lost 6 bases, with 14 bases spanning the gap. There are 13 residues in the CDR3. The DNA of the CDR3 is TGTGCTCTTGGCCCCGGCCTCCCTCATAAACTCATCTTT. Residues: CALGPGLPHKLIF.

The chain employs TRDV1 and TRDJ2, with 12 bases fitting TRDD3. Trimming at V came to 9 bases and at J to 6 bases, leaving 17 bases not matched to a gene. There are 18 residues in the CDR3. CDR1 is TSWWSYY, CDR2 QGS, per germline. The CDR3 sequence: CALRDSGWGIRTAAQLFF. DNA of the CDR3: TGTGCTCTGAGGGACTCGGGCTGGGGGATACGCACGGCAGCACAACTCTTCTTT.

J is TRDJ1 and V is TRDV1; D unresolved. Trimming cost V 2 bases and J 0 bases, with 7 bases left between them. The CDR3 extends over 14 amino acids. Germline CDR1 is TSWWSYY and CDR2 is QGS. CDR3 DNA: TGTGCTCTTGGGGAATTGAAACACACCGATAAACTCATCTTT. Its protein product is CALGELKHTDKLIF.

The rearrangement joins TRDV1 to TRDJ1, with 10 bases aligning to TRDD3. V shed 4 bases and J 0 bases; nucleotides not matched to a gene: 11. Germline values: CDR1 TSWWSYY, CDR2 QGS. CDR3 length: 18 amino acids. The CDR3 region has the DNA TGTGCTCTTGGGGGAAAAACTGGGGGATGGAGGCACACCGATAAACTCATCTTT. This codes for CALGGKTGGWRHTDKLIF.

This chain joins TRDV1 and TRDJ1; 8 nucleotides match TRDD3. The ends lost 2 bases at V and 7 bases at J; junction bases unmatched: 27. CDR1 is TSWWSYY, CDR2 QGS, per germline. This CDR3 is built from 21 residues. CDR3 residues: CALGESRCSSSLGGTGRKLIF. CDR3 bases: TGTGCTCTTGGGGAATCCCGGTGTTCCTCCTCACTGGGGGGCACTGGACGTAAACTCATCTTT.

The gene calls are TRDV1 and TRDJ1, with 8 bases matching TRDD3. The germline gives CDR1 TSWWSYY, CDR2 QGS. Germline trimming cut 0 bases from V and 0 bases from J; bases unmatched to any gene: 24. The CDR3 runs 23 residues. Written as DNA, the CDR3 is TGTGCTCTTGGGGAACTAAGATCCTCGGGTGGGGGATCTTGCCGCCTGTACACCGATAAACTCATCTTT. It translates to CALGELRSSGGGSCRLYTDKLIF.

The J gene is TRDJ1, the V gene TRDV1; D is uncertain. The CDR3 spans 16 residues. Trimming removed 2 bases at V and 0 bases at J, with 13 bases between. Germline CDR1 reads TSWWSYY; CDR2 reads QGS. The CDR3 spells CALGELLTPYTDKLIF. The CDR3, as DNA: TGTGCTCTTGGGGAATTGCTGACTCCGTACACCGATAAACTCATCTTT.

In the case of this clone: At one boundary the junction diverges from the germline segment, which might be a read error. The chain has TRDV1 and TRDJ1; tentative D call: TRDD3 (8 bases). The CDR3 covers 17 residues. From germline, CDR1 is TSWWSYY and CDR2 QGS. As DNA, the CDR3 is TGTGCTCTCACTTTTCCTACGTTTGATGGGGGATCTTATAAACCCATCTTT. The encoded protein is CALTFPTFDGGSYKPIF.

V is TRDV1 and J is TRDJ1; 7 bases are shared with TRDD3. J lost 2 bases, V lost 0 bases, and 9 bases had no gene match. Germline V gene sequence: CDR1 TSWWSYY, CDR2 QGS. The CDR3 is made up of 17 amino acids. The CDR3 sequence is CALGELQGEDTTDKLIF. CDR3 DNA: TGTGCTCTTGGGGAACTTCAAGGGGAGGATACGACCGATAAACTCATCTTT.

Only a few counts were recorded for this clone. The chain has TRDV1 and TRDJ1; 12 bases map to TRDD3. CDR1 is TSWWSYY, CDR2 QGS, per germline. V lost 0 bases and J lost 3; bases outside the gene matches: 20. This CDR3 is 22 amino acids long. CDR3: CALGELTSIWRINWGIPDKLIF. The CDR3, as DNA: TGTGCTCTTGGGGAACTCACCTCGATATGGAGAATAAACTGGGGGATACCCGATAAACTCATCTTT.

The V and J genes are TRDV1 and TRDJ1; maybe TRDD2 (8 bases). CDR3 size: 21 residues. Germline V gene lookup returns CDR1 TSWWSYY and CDR2 QGS. With 1 base removed from V and 2 bases from J, the gap between germline ends came to 29 bases. Written as DNA, the CDR3 is TGTGCTCTTGGGGAACGTGGCTTCCTACTTGGGATACTCAACCTAACCGATAAACTCATCTTT. Amino acid sequence: CALGERGFLLGILNLTDKLIF.

J is TRDJ1 and V is TRDV1, with D unclear. Per germline, CDR1 TSWWSYY and CDR2 QGS. The CDR3 covers 20 residues. Trimming took off 2 bases at V and 3 bases at J, with 28 bases between the two ends. CDR3 loop: CALGEGTTSQRPPKSDKLIF. The CDR3 DNA reads TGTGCTCTTGGGGAAGGGACTACCTCCCAGAGGCCTCCCAAGTCCGATAAACTCATCTTT.

This chain joins TRDV1 and TRDJ1, with 8 bases that match TRDD3. CDR1 TSWWSYY and CDR2 QGS come from the germline V gene. The ends lost 0 bases at V and 0 bases at J; junction bases unmatched: 12. This CDR3 is built from 19 residues. The chain's CDR3 is CALGELSPTTGGNTDKLIF. The CDR3, as DNA: TGTGCTCTTGGGGAACTGTCCCCCACGACTGGGGGGAACACCGATAAACTCATCTTT.

The sample holds a few counts of this clone. The V and J genes are TRDV1 and TRDJ1; weak D call: TRDD3 (8 bases). Trimming cost V 0 bases and J 1 base, with 36 bases left between them. This CDR3 is 24 amino acids long. CDR1 is TSWWSYY, CDR2 QGS, per germline. For the CDR3, the DNA is TGTGCTCTTGGGGAACTAGTCGTTGCCGGCCTTCCTCACTATCCTGGGGGAATCACCGATAAACTCATCTTT. Translating gives CALGELVVAGLPHYPGGITDKLIF.

This clone was seen a handful of times. The chain employs TRDV1 and TRDJ1, with TRDD3 identical over 9 bases. Germline-derived CDR1 and CDR2 are TSWWSYY and QGS. The trim removed 3 bases at V and 0 bases at J, leaving 8 bases unmatched. There are 17 residues in the CDR3. The CDR3 reads CALGDTHWGTHTDKLIF. In DNA, the CDR3 is TGTGCTCTTGGGGATACCCACTGGGGGACCCACACCGATAAACTCATCTTT.

The V gene is TRDV1, the J gene TRDJ1; 9 bases map to TRDD3. This CDR3 is 23 amino acids long. The germline gives CDR1 TSWWSYY, CDR2 QGS. The V segment lost 2 bases and the J segment 2 bases; nucleotides outside the gene matches: 27. CDR3 residues: CALGEYQHGRTGGLTTITDKLIF. The CDR3 nucleotides are TGTGCTCTTGGGGAATATCAGCACGGCCGTACTGGGGGACTTACTACCATTACCGATAAACTCATCTTT.

The gene calls are TRDV1 and TRDJ1, with D uncertain. Germline V gene data show CDR1 as TSWWSYY and CDR2 as QGS. The CDR3 consists of 15 residues. V was cut by 0 bases and J by 0 bases, with 8 bases left in between. CDR3 nucleotide sequence: TGTGCTCTTGGGGAACTGGTGCATGACACCGATAAACTCATCTTT. Translated: CALGELVHDTDKLIF.

The rearrangement uses TRDV1 and TRDJ1; the match to TRDD3 covers 7 bases. After removal of 1 base from V and 0 bases from J, the junction contained 20 bases not matched to a gene. CDR1 is TSWWSYY and CDR2 is QGS in the germline V gene. The CDR3 loop spans 21 amino acids. In nucleotides, the CDR3 is TGTGCTCTTGGGGAACACAGGCCAGACAGTACTGGGGTATTGTACACCGATAAACTCATCTTT. It yields the protein CALGEHRPDSTGVLYTDKLIF.

The gene calls are TRDV1 and TRDJ1; the match to TRDD3 covers 13 bases. With 4 bases clipped from V and 0 bases from J, the junction kept 26 bases outside the gene matches. This CDR3 spans 24 amino acids. Germline-derived CDR1 and CDR2 are TSWWSYY and QGS. The CDR3 coding sequence is TGTGCTCTTGGGGGCTACCCACTTCCTAAGGACCTACTGGGGGATACGCCGTACACCGATAAACTCATCTTT. It encodes CALGGYPLPKDLLGDTPYTDKLIF.

This clone has only one observation. The chain uses TRDV1 and TRDJ1; unclear D gene. Germline CDR1 is TSWWSYY and CDR2 is QGS. V lost 0 bases and J 2 bases, leaving 10 bases between the germline ends. The CDR3 sequence is 15 residues long. The CDR3 DNA is TGTGCTCTTGGGGAACTAAGGTCGAGAACCGATAAACTCATCTTT. Its translation is CALGELRSRTDKLIF.

This clone has only a few counts. V is TRDV1 and J is TRDJ1; TRDD3 matches 12 bases. CDR3 length: 21 residues. The ends lost 0 bases at V and 0 bases at J; junction bases unmatched: 14. The germline V gene has CDR1 TSWWSYY and CDR2 QGS. The CDR3 nucleotides read TGTGCTCTTGGGGAACTTACGAGTACTGGGGGATACCCCCTGTACACCGATAAACTCATCTTT. Translating it yields CALGELTSTGGYPLYTDKLIF.

This clone has a handful of counts. The chain uses TRDV1 and TRDJ1, with D perhaps matching TRDD1 (5 bases). The V gene's germline CDR1 is TSWWSYY and CDR2 QGS. The V and J ends lost 2 bases and 0 bases respectively, with 19 bases between them. The CDR3 has 18 amino acids. CDR3 residues: CALGESSREIKYTDKLIF. CDR3 in DNA: TGTGCTCTTGGGGAATCCTCCCGCGAAATTAAGTACACCGATAAACTCATCTTT.

The chain recombines TRDV2 with TRDJ1; TRDD3 aligns across 10 bases. The germline V gene has CDR1 GEAIGNYY and CDR2 EKD. The CDR3 runs 14 residues. After removal of 9 bases from V and 0 bases from J, the junction contained 6 bases not matched to a gene. In DNA, the CDR3 is TGTGCCGGGGGATACGCGGGGTACACCGATAAACTCATCTTT. Its translation: CAGGYAGYTDKLIF.

The chain has TRDV1 and TRDJ2; 13 bases map to TRDD3. The CDR3 sequence is 21 residues long. The germline CDR1 and CDR2 sequences are TSWWSYY and QGS. The ends lost 1 base at V and 10 bases at J; junction bases unmatched: 21. The CDR3 loop reads CALGEHNLSNTGGYALRQLFF. CDR3 coding DNA: TGTGCTCTTGGGGAACACAACCTCAGCAACACTGGGGGATACGCTTTGAGACAACTCTTCTTT.

The rearrangement links TRDV1 to TRDJ1; D is undetermined. The V end lost 2 bases, the J end lost 0 bases, and 22 bases lay between the germline ends. The length of the CDR3 is 19 residues. CDR1 is TSWWSYY and CDR2 is QGS in the germline V gene. The CDR3 loop reads CALGERNGRARFYTDKLIF. The CDR3 DNA follows: TGTGCTCTTGGGGAAAGGAACGGGAGGGCACGATTTTACACCGATAAACTCATCTTT.

This chain joins TRDV1 and TRDJ1; the match to TRDD3 covers 9 bases. The CDR3 is made up of 26 amino acids. Germline-derived CDR1 and CDR2 are TSWWSYY and QGS. The ends lost 3 bases at V and 0 bases at J; junction bases unmatched: 35. CDR3 in DNA: TGTGCTCTTGGGGACCCGGGCCCAATATGCCTTCCCCCATTACTGGGGGACCCGGGGTACACCGATAAACTCATCTTT. Protein: CALGDPGPICLPPLLGDPGYTDKLIF.

This clone was observed a few times. This chain uses TRDV1 with TRDJ1; a weak D match, TRDD3 (5 bases). The germline V gene has CDR1 TSWWSYY and CDR2 QGS. Trimming took off 4 bases at V and 4 bases at J, with 10 bases between the two ends. The CDR3 has 13 amino acids. The CDR3, as DNA: TGTGCTCTTGGGGGAATACGCGGCGATAAACTCATCTTT. Amino acid sequence: CALGGIRGDKLIF.

V and J are TRDV2 and TRDJ1; TRDD3 agrees at 12 bases. The CDR3 loop spans 21 amino acids. Germline V gene lookup returns CDR1 GEAIGNYY and CDR2 EKD. V shed 0 bases and J 3 bases; nucleotides not matched to a gene: 19. CDR3 nucleotides: TGTGCCTGTGACACCGGGACTCCTCTGGGGGATACGCTGGAGTTGTCCGATAAACTCATCTTT. This sequence encodes CACDTGTPLGDTLELSDKLIF.

This clone has only a few counts. The chain links TRDV1 to TRDJ1; maybe TRDD3 (7 bases). CDR1 TSWWSYY and CDR2 QGS come from the germline V gene. The CDR3 is made up of 23 amino acids. Trimming cost V 3 bases and J 1 base, with 36 bases left between them. The CDR3 DNA follows: TGTGCTCTTGGGGACCCAACCTTCCAGTCCCATTACTGGGGCCACCCGGTCACCGATAAACTCATCTTT. Protein sequence: CALGDPTFQSHYWGHPVTDKLIF.

The sample holds a few counts of this clone. This chain joins TRDV1 and TRDJ1; 9 nucleotides line up with TRDD3. This CDR3 is 30 amino acids long. Germline-derived CDR1 and CDR2 are TSWWSYY and QGS. The J segment lost 2 bases and the V segment lost 0 bases, leaving 46 bases of the junction unmatched. DNA of the CDR3: TGTGCTCTTGGGGAACTATTCGGGCTTCCTATAAAGGGCACTTTTATAAAGGTCGGTGGCTGGGGGATCCGGACCGATAAACTCATCTTT. This gives the protein CALGELFGLPIKGTFIKVGGWGIRTDKLIF.